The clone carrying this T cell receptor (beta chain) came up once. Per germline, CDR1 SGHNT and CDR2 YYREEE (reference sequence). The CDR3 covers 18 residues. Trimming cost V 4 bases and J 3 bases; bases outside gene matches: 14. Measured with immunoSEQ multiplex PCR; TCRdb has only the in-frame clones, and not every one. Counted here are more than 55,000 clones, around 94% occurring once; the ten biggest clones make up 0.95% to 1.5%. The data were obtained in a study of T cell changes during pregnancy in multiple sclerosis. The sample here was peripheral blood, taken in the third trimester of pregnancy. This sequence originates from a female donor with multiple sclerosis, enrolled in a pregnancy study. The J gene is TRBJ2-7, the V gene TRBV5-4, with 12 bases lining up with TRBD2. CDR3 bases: TGTGCCAGCAGCGGAGGGGCGCTAGCGGGAGGGTTTGGCTACGAGCAGTACTTC. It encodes CASSGGALAGGFGYEQYF.